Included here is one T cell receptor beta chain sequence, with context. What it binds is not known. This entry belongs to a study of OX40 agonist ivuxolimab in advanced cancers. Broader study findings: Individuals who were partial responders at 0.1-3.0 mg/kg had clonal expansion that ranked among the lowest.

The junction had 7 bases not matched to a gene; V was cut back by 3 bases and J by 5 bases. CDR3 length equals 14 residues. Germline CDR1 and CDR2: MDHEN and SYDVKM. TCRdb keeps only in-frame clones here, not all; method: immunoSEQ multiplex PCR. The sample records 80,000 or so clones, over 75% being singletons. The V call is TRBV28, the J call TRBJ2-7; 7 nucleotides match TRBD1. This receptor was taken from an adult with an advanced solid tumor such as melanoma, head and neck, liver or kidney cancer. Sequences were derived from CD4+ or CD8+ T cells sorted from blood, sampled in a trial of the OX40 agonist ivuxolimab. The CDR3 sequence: CASSLSGTDNEQYF. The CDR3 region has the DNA TGTGCCAGCAGTTTGTCCGGGACAGATAACGAGCAGTACTTC.